These 6 T cell receptor beta chains were sequenced from one sample in a study of OX40 agonist ivuxolimab in advanced cancers. Method: immunoSEQ multiplex PCR; TCRdb's copy keeps in-frame clones and lacks some. The table lists roughly 76,000 clones, 88% of them singletons. This material consisted of CD4+ or CD8+ T cells sorted from blood, taken in a trial of the OX40 agonist ivuxolimab. These receptors were taken from an adult with an advanced solid tumor such as melanoma, head and neck, liver or kidney cancer.

A note on this clone: Other DNA sequences within the sample encode an identical CDR3. The genes are TRBV7-6 and TRBJ1-1, with D hard to call. The CDR3 contains 13 residues. V lost 4 bases to trimming and J lost 0 bases, with 6 bases between them. Germline lookup yields CDR1 SGHVS and CDR2 FNYEAQ. Here the CDR3 DNA reads TGTGCCAGCAGCTCCTCTATGAACACTGAAGCTTTCTTT. This codes for CASSSSMNTEAFF.

The chain couples TRBV5-1 to TRBJ2-7; 8 bases are a match to TRBD2. V shed 7 bases and J 2 bases; nucleotides not matched to a gene: 17. The CDR3 has 17 amino acids. Germline V CDR1 and CDR2: SGHRS, YFSETQ. The CDR3 reads CASLPALLAGMTYEQYF. The CDR3 region has the DNA TGCGCCAGCTTACCCGCCCTGTTAGCGGGAATGACCTACGAGCAGTACTTC.

This sequence joins TRBV12-5 and TRBJ2-4; the match to TRBD2 covers 8 bases. The CDR3 length is 16 residues. V lost 3 bases, J lost 0 bases, and 4 bases stayed unmatched. Per germline, CDR1 LGHNT and CDR2 FRNRAP. In DNA, the CDR3 is TGTGCTAGTGGTTTCCAACTAGCGGTAGCCAAAAACATTCAGTACTTC. It encodes CASGFQLAVAKNIQYF.

With respect to this clone: At the DNA level, this CDR3 is encoded by other sequences in the same sample as well. The chain is built from TRBV5-1 and TRBJ1-1, with D possibly TRBD1 on 6 matching bases. V was pared by 3 bases and J by 1 base, with 10 bases between. Germline CDR1 and CDR2: SGHRS and YFSETQ. The CDR3 length is 14 residues. CDR3 loop: CASSSGQPNTEAFF. The CDR3 DNA is TGCGCCAGCAGCTCCGGACAGCCGAACACTGAAGCTTTCTTT.

This chain uses TRBV5-1 with TRBJ1-3; the D is unclear. The germline V gene encodes CDR1 SGHRS and CDR2 YFSETQ. V was shortened by 0 bases and J by 0 bases, with 10 bases between the two germline ends. This CDR3 is 16 amino acids long. CDR3 nucleotide sequence: TGCGCCAGCAGCTTGGGGGCAGGCCCCTCTGGAAACACCATATATTTT. Translated: CASSLGAGPSGNTIYF. Looking up the rest from reference TRBV5-1 and TRBJ1-3 gives the full variable domain: KAGVTQTPRYLIKTRGQQVTLSCSPISGHRSVSWYQQTPGQGLQFLFEYFSETQRNKGNFPGRFSGRQFSNSRSEMNVSTLELGDSALYLCASSLGAGPSGNTIYFGEGSWLTVV.

The rearrangement joins TRBV5-1 to TRBJ2-3, with 9 bases that match TRBD2. Trimming took 4 bases from V and 3 from J; bases not matched to a gene: 3. The CDR3 extends over 14 amino acids. Germline V gene sequence: CDR1 SGHRS, CDR2 YFSETQ. The CDR3 DNA sequence: TGCGCCAGCAGCATAGGACTAGCGACAGATACGCAGTATTTT. It is translated as CASSIGLATDTQYF.